This T cell receptor beta chain was identified in a study of blood T cell repertoires in COVID-19. Trimming pared 1 base from V and 3 bases from J, leaving 13 bases between. The CDR3 covers 16 residues. CDR1 is MGHRA, CDR2 YSYEKL, per germline. Libraries were prepared by immunoSEQ multiplex PCR; TCRdb keeps only in-frame clonotypes and omits some of them. The sample shows about 160,000 clones, 82% of them seen only once. The gene calls are TRBV4-1 and TRBJ2-1; D remains ambiguous. The TCR comes from a woman aged 40 to 50 with COVID-19, enrolled during active disease. Specimen: peripheral blood. The chain's CDR3 is CASSQGQDLYYNEQFF. The CDR3 DNA sequence: TGCGCCAGCAGCCAAGGTCAGGATTTATACTACAATGAGCAGTTCTTC.